This T cell receptor (beta chain) emerged from a study of tumor-infiltrating lymphocytes in primary liver carcinoma (dated by TCRdb to the late 2010s). Study-level background: Roughly five patients with histopathologically diagnosed primary liver carcinoma underwent surgical resection in China between November 2015 and 2016. The five patients had tumors of stage T1-T3 N0M0, with maximum diameters ranging from 4.2 to 10 cm. Each sample produced about 3.5 to 7.13 million productive TCRbeta reads, and read depth showed no significant difference between tissue types. For each liver tumor, the study sampled five regions along with adjacent normal tissue and blood, and applied TCRbeta repertoire sequencing, expression microarrays and whole-exome sequencing. A total of around 35 specimens from 5 patients, comprising 25 or so tumor regions, 5 adjacent noncancerous liver tissues and 5 peripheral blood samples, were covered by TCRbeta repertoire sequencing. Hepatocellular carcinoma (four) or combined HCC and intrahepatic cholangiocarcinoma (one) was present in the five patients, who were three men and two women aged 30 to 69 years. Repertoires from technical replicates were highly reproducible, with mean shared-clone rates roughly 0.89 and correlation coefficients above 0.95.

The CDR3 numbers 15 residues from cysteine through phenylalanine. The sequence is cut down to CDR3 DNA, 45 bases in frame from base 1. Trimming accounts for 3 bases at V and 5 bases at J, while the number of junction bases matched to no gene is 7. The CDR1 and CDR2 encoded by the germline V gene (reference sequence) are SGHNT and YYREEE. About this clonotype itself: It has no known antigen specificity. No base quality values were provided; no much bigger clone lies one nucleotide off.

A constant-region primer and ProtoScript II reverse transcriptase were used to reverse-transcribe TCRbeta-specific cDNA from 500 ng total RNA. The TCRbeta libraries were prepared through three rounds of nested multiplex PCR following a slightly modified ARM-PCR procedure. The first two PCR rounds used multiplex TRBV1-TRBV30 forward primers with a Cbeta reverse primer, each for approximately 11 cycles. Sample barcodes and Illumina adapters were attached in a final 25-cycle PCR using Deep VentR polymerase. Before sequencing, amplicons of 200-500 bp were gel-purified using a QIAquick gel extraction kit. The TCRbeta amplicons were sequenced with 250-bp paired-end reads on an Illumina HiSeq 2500. Per the original workflow: Trimmomatic v0.33 was used to quality-trim the reads, and FLASH v1.2.11 was used to merge paired reads so that full CDR3 sequences could be recovered. MiGEC v1.2.1b assigned V, D and J germline segments to the rearranged TCRbeta sequences. Clonotype statistics and Shannon-Wiener diversity indices were calculated with VDJtools v1.0.0. To cut down on sampling bias, every analysis after diversity analysis relied on just the 250 most abundant clonotypes from each sample. TCRdb applied fastp at Q25 and MiXCR to the public reads, then kept only in-frame beta chains. CDR3 protein duplicates are merged, each entry listing the most common genes and DNA. The V and J calls and clone size come from TCRdb's table, not from the authors' own analysis. This sample holds around 330,000 distinct CDR3 sequences; approximately 60% were observed only once. 9% to 10% of the sample comes from the top ten.

The research as a whole found: Consistent with antigen-driven expansion, pairs of tumor regions showed higher repertoire overlap (mean around 35%) than either tumor-adjacent pairs (about 17%) or tumor-blood pairs (about 14%). Since the samples were bulk and unsorted, there was no way to compare CD4+ and CD8+ T cell repertoires. Compared with blood, tumors had a significantly larger share of the repertoire taken up by the top 250 clones (p = 0.039). The study included only four or five patients, and the authors note findings should be validated in a larger study. Because only the TCR beta chain was sequenced and unpaired alpha chains were not captured, true repertoire diversity is likely underestimated.

Blood RNA was extracted from unsorted whole blood with TRIzol reagent; germline DNA came from the DNeasy Blood & Tissue kit. At the time of sampling, the patients had chronic HBV infection and had not received any treatment. Approximately 4.1 milliliters of peripheral blood were collected into K2EDTA tubes before surgery. This sequence uses TRBV5-4 and TRBJ2-7, with 11 central nucleotides matching TRBD2. The receptor comes from a man in his forties or fifties with primary liver carcinoma and hepatitis B virus infection. Sequencing was done on a sample of peripheral blood. The DNA reads TGTGCCAGCAGCTCTAGCGGGAGGATCACCAACGAGCAGTACTTC. The resulting protein is CASSSSGRITNEQYF.